Below are 11 T cell receptor beta chains sequenced from a single sample in a study of blood T cell repertoires in COVID-19. The assay was immunoSEQ multiplex PCR, and TCRdb's table has in-frame clones only and misses some. The sample carries a few hundred thousand clones, roughly four fifths recorded once. The sequenced sample consisted of PBMCs or T cells enriched from blood (not recorded which). The receptors come from a man aged 35-49 years who had recovered from COVID-19.

This chain uses TRBV12-5 with TRBJ2-1, with TRBD2 matching over 7 bases. Germline assignment: CDR1 LGHNT and CDR2 FRNRAP. The CDR3 is made up of 13 amino acids. V gave up 3 bases and J gave up 6 bases; unmatched junction bases: 2. CDR3 DNA: TGTGCTAGTGGTTTTGAGCGGGGCAATGAGCAGTTCTTC. Protein product: CASGFERGNEQFF.

This clone has only one observation. The gene calls are TRBV29-1 and TRBJ1-2, with a tentative D call TRBD1 (6 bases). The CDR3 is 13 amino acids. The germline CDR1 and CDR2 sequences are SQVTM and ANQGSEA. With 5 bases removed from V and 3 bases from J, the gap between germline ends came to 13 bases. CDR3 sequence (DNA): TGCAGCGTTCCCCAGGGGCTCCACTATGGCTACACCTTC. This translates into CSVPQGLHYGYTF.

The CDR3 DNA is TGTGCCAGCAGCCGAACCGGGACAGGGTTCGAGCAGTACTTC. This translates into CASSRTGTGFEQYF. The chain is built from TRBV7-9 and TRBJ2-7, with TRBD1 matching 9 bases. The CDR3 is 14 amino acids. The trim removed 5 bases at V and 6 bases at J, leaving 8 bases unmatched. In germline, CDR1 is SEHNR, CDR2 FQNEAQ (reference sequence).

V is TRBV2 and J is TRBJ1-1; D not certain. Between the trimmed V and J ends, which lost 6 bases and 7 bases, there was a span of 6 bases. This CDR3 has 10 amino acids. CDR1 is SNHLY, CDR2 FYNNEI, per germline. The CDR3 sequence: CASSAGEAFF. Here the CDR3 DNA reads TGTGCCAGCAGCGCGGGTGAAGCTTTCTTT.

The chain joins TRBV21-1 to TRBJ1-2; the D call of TRBD1 is as the table states it, not checked on the DNA. TRBV21-1 constitutes a pseudogene. This CDR3 spans 14 amino acids. The CDR3 region is CASSFNPVDSLYTF. The CDR3 coding sequence is TGTGCCAGCAGCTTCAACCCCGTAGACAGCCTTTATACCTTC.

In this sample, this clone turned up a few times. The CDR3 loop reads CASSSRLSRTDTQYF. The CDR3 region has the DNA TGTGCCAGCAGCTCCAGACTGTCCCGCACAGATACGCAGTATTTT. This chain joins TRBV11-3 and TRBJ2-3; no definite D call. The V end was cut by 4 bases, the J end by 1 base, with 12 bases between. Looked up from germline, CDR1 is SGHNT and CDR2 is YENEEA. The CDR3 is made up of 15 amino acids.

The gene calls are TRBV5-1 and TRBJ1-4; TRBD1 matches 8 bases. Germline V gives CDR1 SGHRS, CDR2 YFSETQ. The CDR3 has 15 amino acids. V shed 4 bases and J 7 bases; nucleotides not matched to a gene: 9. The CDR3 coding sequence is TGCGCCAGCAGCGGGGGCCACGGGACAGGTGAAAAACTGTTTTTT. This translates into CASSGGHGTGEKLFF.

The chain couples TRBV30 to TRBJ1-5; D is perhaps TRBD1 (5 bases). Germline lookup yields CDR1 GTSNPN and CDR2 SVGIG (reference sequence). This CDR3 region has 17 residues. Trimming left V 0 bases short and J 2 bases short, with 17 bases between. CDR3 protein: CAWSVSISQGGNQPQHF. In DNA form, the CDR3 reads TGTGCCTGGAGTGTTTCAATCAGCCAGGGTGGCAATCAGCCCCAGCATTTT.

The J gene is TRBJ1-2, the V gene TRBV15, with no clear D. Trimming removed 5 bases at V and 2 bases at J, with 9 bases between. The germline gives CDR1 LNHNV, CDR2 YYDKDF (reference sequence). CDR3 size: 13 residues. This CDR3 reads CATSHGLNYGYTF. Written as DNA, the CDR3 is TGTGCCACCAGCCACGGACTCAACTATGGCTACACCTTC.

The chain combines TRBV11-3 with TRBJ2-2; D might be TRBD2 (6 bases). Looked up from germline, CDR1 is SGHNT and CDR2 is YENEEA. V lost 4 bases, J lost 3 bases, and 15 bases lay in between. This CDR3 contains 16 residues. The CDR3 spells CASSSARDSYTGELFF. Written as DNA, the CDR3 is TGTGCCAGCAGCTCAGCCAGGGACTCCTACACCGGGGAGCTGTTTTTT. Complete variable domain (other parts from reference TRBV11-3 and TRBJ2-2): EAGVVQSPRYKIIEKKQPVAFWCNPISGHNTLYWYLQNLGQGPELLIRYENEEAVDDSQLPKDRFSAERLKGVDSTLKIQPAELGDSAVYLCASSSARDSYTGELFFGEGSRLTVL.

This clone was seen just once. Written as DNA, the CDR3 is TGTGCCAGTGGTGACAGGGTTGGCCCCTACGAGCAGTACTTC. Its protein is CASGDRVGPYEQYF. The chain joins TRBV19 to TRBJ2-7, with 7 positions matching TRBD1. Per the germline V gene, CDR1 is LNHDA and CDR2 is SQIVND (reference sequence). The CDR3 is made up of 14 amino acids. The trim removed 8 bases at V and 2 bases at J, leaving 9 bases unmatched.